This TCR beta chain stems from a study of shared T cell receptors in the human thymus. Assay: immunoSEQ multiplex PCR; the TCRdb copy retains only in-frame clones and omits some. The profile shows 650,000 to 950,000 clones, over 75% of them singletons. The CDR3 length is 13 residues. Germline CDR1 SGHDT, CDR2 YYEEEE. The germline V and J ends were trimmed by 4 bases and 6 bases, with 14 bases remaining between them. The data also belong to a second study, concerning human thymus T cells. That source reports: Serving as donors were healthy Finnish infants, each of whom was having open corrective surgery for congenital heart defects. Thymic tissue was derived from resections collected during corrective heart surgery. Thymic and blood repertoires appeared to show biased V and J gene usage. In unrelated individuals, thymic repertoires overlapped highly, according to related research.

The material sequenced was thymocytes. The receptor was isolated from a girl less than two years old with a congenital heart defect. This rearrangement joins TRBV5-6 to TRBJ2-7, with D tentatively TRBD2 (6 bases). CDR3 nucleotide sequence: TGTGCCAGCAGCGTGCTAGGGGAGGCCGAGCAGTACTTC. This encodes CASSVLGEAEQYF.